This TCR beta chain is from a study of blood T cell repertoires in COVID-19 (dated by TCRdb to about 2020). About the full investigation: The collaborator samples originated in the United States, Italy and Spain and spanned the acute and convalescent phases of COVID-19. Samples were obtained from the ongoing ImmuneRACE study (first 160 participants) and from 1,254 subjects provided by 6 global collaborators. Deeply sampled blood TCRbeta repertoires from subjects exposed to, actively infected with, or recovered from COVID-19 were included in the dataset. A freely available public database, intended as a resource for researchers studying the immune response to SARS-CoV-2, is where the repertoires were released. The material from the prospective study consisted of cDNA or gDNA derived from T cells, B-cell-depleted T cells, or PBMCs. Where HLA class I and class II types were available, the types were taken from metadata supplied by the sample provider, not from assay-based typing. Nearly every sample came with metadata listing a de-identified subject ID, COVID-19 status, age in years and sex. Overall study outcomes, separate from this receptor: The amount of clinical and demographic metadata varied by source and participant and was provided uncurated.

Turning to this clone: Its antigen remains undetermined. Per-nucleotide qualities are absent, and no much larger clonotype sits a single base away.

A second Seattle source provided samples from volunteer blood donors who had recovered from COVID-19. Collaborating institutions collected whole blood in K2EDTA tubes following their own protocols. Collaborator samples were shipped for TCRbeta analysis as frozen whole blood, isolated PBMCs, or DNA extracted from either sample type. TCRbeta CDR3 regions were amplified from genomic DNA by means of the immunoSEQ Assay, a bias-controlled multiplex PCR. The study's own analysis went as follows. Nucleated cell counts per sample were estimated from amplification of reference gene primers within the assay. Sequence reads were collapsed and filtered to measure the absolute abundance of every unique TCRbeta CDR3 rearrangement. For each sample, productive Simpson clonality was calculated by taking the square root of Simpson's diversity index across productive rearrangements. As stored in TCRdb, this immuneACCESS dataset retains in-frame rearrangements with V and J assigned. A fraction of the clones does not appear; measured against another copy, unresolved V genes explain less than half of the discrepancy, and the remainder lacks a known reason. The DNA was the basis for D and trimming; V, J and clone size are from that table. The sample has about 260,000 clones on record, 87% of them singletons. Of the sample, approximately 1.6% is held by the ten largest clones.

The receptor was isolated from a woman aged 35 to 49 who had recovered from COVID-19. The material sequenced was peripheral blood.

At the DNA level, the sequence is TGTGCCAGCTCACCACGTCAGGGGGACTCCTACGAGCAGTACTTC. This sequence encodes CASSPRQGDSYEQYF. The chain employs TRBV18 and TRBJ2-7, with TRBD1 identical over 7 junction bases. The germline V and J ends show losses of 1 base and 0 bases respectively, and no gene match explains 3 bases of the junction. The CDR3 runs 15 amino acids, cysteine and phenylalanine included. Only the CDR3 portion is preserved as DNA: 45 bases, with reading frame beginning at the first base. Sequences KGHSH (CDR1) and LQKENI (CDR2) are obtained from the germline V gene.